This TCR beta chain was profiled in a study of blood T cells in healthy people across ages. As for the study in general: About one barcoded beta molecule per two T cells was the capture yield of template switching. Findings and limits, study-wide: While age rose, TCR beta diversity per million T cells dropped in a roughly linear way. Donors of long life had a larger count of naive CD4+ cells and greater diversity than aged donors.

Healthy individuals of Caucasian origin from Russia, aged roughly 6 to 100, served as donors. Combining a sample-barcoded 5' primer with a J-beta primer mix, a second PCR ran for 7 to 11 cycles. TCRdb analysed the 5' RACE reads with MiXCR anew, one entry per CDR3 protein. Of fewer than 2,000,000 distinct CDR3 sequences in the sample, about 35% are singletons; the top ten hold about 10%. Trimming removed 1 base from V and 6 bases from J, with 9 bases in between. CDR3 size: 12 residues. Germline V lookup: CDR1 DFQATT, CDR2 SNEGSKA (reference sequence). A note on this clonotype: What it binds is not known.

The chain is built from TRBV20-1 and TRBJ1-1; D gene ambiguous. The sequence was collected from a woman in her twenties or thirties in good health. The sample was blood. CDR3 region: CSARVEQAEAFF. The CDR3 DNA follows: TGCAGTGCTAGAGTAGAGCAGGCTGAAGCTTTCTTT.